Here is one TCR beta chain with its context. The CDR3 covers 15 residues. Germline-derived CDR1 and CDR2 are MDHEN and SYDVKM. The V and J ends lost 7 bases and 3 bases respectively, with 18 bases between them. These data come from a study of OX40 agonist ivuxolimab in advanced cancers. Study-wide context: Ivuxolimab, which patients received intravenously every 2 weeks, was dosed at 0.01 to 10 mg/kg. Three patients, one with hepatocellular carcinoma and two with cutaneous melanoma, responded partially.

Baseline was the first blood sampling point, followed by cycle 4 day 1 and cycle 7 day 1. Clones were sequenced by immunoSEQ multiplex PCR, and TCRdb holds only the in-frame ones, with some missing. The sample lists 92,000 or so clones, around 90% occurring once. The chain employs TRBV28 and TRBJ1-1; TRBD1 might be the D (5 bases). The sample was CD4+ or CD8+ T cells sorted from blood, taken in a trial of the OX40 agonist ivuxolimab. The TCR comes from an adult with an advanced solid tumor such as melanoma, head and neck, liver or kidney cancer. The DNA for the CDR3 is TGTGCCAGCATTCAGGGAGGGGTTTCGTACACTGAAGCTTTCTTT. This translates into CASIQGGVSYTEAFF.